The TCR beta chain described here comes from a study of blood T cell repertoires in COVID-19. The overall study: The cDNA or gDNA used as material had been derived from T cells, B-cell-depleted T cells, or PBMCs.

Cohort assignment relied on participant-reported clinical history. Two negative PCRs, clearance, or symptom resolution were required of recovered Cohort 3 donors. Generated by immunoSEQ multiplex PCR, the TCRdb table keeps only in-frame clones and is missing some. The data show around 450,000 clones, 87% seen once. This TCR derives from a woman between 18 and 30 years old who had recovered from COVID-19. The sequencing sample was made of PBMCs or T cells enriched from blood (not recorded which).

The CDR3 loop is CASSYYDTGNTEAFF. The DNA of the CDR3 is TGTGCCAGCAGTTACTACGATACAGGGAACACTGAAGCTTTCTTT. The J gene is TRBJ1-1, the V gene TRBV6-5; tentatively, D is TRBD1 (5 bases). The CDR3 runs 15 residues. Germline V gene sequence: CDR1 MNHEY, CDR2 SVGAGI. The ends were cut back, 1 base at V and 1 base at J, with 10 bases in the middle.